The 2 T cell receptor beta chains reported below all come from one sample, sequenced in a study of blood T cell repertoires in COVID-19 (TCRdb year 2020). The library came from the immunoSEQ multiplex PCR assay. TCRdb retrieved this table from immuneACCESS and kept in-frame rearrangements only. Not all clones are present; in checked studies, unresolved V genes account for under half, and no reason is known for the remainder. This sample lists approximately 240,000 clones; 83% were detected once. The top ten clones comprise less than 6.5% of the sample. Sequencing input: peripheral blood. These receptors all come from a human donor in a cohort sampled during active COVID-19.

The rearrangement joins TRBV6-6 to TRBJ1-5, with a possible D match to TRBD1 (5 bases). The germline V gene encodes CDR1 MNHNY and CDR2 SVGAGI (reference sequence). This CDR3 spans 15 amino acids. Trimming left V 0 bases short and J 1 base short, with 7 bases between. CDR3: CASSYSAGSNQPQHF. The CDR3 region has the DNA TGTGCCAGCAGTTACTCAGCAGGGAGCAATCAGCCCCAGCATTTT.

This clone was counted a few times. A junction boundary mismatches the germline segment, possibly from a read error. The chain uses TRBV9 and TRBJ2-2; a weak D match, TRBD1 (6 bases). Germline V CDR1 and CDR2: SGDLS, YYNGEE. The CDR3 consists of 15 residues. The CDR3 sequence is CASSVGGLNAGELFF. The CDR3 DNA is TGTGCCAGCAGCGTAGGGGGGCTGAACGCCGGGGAGCTGTTTTTT.